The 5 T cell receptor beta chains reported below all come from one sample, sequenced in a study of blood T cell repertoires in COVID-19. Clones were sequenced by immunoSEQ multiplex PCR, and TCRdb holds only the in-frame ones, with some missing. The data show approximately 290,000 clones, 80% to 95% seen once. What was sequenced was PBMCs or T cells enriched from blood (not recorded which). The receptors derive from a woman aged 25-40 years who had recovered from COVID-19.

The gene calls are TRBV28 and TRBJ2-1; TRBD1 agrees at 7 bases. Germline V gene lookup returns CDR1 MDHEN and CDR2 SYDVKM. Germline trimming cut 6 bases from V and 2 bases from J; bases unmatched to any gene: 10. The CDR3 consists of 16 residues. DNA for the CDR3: TGTGCCAGCAGGGATAGGGGACAGAGCGCCTACAATGAGCAGTTCTTC. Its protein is CASRDRGQSAYNEQFF.

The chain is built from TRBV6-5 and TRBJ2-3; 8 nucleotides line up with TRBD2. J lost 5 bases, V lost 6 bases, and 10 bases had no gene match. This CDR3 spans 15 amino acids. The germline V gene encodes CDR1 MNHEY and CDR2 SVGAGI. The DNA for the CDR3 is TGTGCCAGCAGACCCACGGGGGGGAGAGGAGATACGCAGTATTTT. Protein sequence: CASRPTGGRGDTQYF.

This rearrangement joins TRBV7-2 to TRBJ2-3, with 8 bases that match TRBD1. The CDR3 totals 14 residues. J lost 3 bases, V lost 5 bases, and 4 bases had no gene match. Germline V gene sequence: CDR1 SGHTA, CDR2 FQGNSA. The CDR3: CASSVGQGTDTQYF. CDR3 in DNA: TGTGCCAGCAGCGTAGGACAGGGAACAGATACGCAGTATTTT.

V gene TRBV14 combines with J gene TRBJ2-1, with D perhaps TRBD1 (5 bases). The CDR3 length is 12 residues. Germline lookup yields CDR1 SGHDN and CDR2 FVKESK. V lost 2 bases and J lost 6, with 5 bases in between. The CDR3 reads CASSQRGNEQFF. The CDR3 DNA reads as TGTGCCAGCAGCCAAAGGGGCAATGAGCAGTTCTTC.

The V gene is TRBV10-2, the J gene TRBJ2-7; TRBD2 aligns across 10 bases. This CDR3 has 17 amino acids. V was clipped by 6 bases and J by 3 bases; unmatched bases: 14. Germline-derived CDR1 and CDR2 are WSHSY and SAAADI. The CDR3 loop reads CASRFLAGEVTVYEQYF. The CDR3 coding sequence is TGCGCCAGCAGGTTCCTAGCGGGAGAGGTTACGGTCTACGAGCAGTACTTC.